This T cell receptor beta chain was captured by sequencing in a study of post-analysis software for immune sequencing data. Looking at the study overall: Disease trajectories encompassed relapsing-remitting, secondary progressive and progressive-relapsing multiple sclerosis. Study-wide points: A few TRBV segments occurring more often in patients than controls included TRBV5-6, TRBV5-1 and TRBV20-1. By F measure, strong co-clustering occurred among samples prepared in the same batch. Comparison with controls showed significantly lower normalized Chao1 diversity in multiple sclerosis patients.

Carried by the TCR beta cDNA libraries were unique molecular identifiers. T cells numbering roughly 0.85 to 10 million gave rise to roughly 0.5 million cDNA molecules. TCRdb fed the PCR reads into MiXCR, producing one record per CDR3 protein. The repertoire holds about 500,000 distinct CDR3 sequences, with over 35% as singletons. This clonotype was seen once. As yet, its antigen is unknown. V lost 10 bases, J lost 0 bases, and 12 bases lay in between. The CDR3 runs to 13 residues. Germline CDR1 and CDR2: MNHNS and SASEGT. Sequenced sample: blood. J is TRBJ1-1 and V is TRBV6-1, with no clear D. The clonotype comes from a girl aged 10 to 17 with multiple sclerosis. CDR3 loop: CATRTVMNTEAFF. CDR3 in DNA: TGTGCCACCAGGACGGTGATGAACACTGAAGCTTTCTTT.